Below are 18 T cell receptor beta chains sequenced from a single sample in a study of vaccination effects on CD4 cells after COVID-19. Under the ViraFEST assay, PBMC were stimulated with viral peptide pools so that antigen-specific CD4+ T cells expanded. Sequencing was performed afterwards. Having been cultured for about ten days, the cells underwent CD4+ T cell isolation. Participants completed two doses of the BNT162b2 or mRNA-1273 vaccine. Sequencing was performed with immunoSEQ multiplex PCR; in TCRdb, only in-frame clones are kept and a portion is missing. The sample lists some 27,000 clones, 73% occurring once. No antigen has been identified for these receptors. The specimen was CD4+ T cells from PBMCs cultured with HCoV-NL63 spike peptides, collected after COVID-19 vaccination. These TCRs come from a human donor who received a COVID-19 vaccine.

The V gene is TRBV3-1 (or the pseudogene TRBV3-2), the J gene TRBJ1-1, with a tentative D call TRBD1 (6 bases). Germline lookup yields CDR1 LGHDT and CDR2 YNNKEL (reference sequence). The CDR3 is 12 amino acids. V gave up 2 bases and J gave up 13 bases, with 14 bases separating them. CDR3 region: CASSQKGTRGFF. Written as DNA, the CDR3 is TGTGCCAGCAGCCAAAAGGGGACCAGGGGTTTCTTT.

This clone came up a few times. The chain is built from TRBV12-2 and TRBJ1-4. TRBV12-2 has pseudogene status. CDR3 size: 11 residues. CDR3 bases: TGTGCAAGTTTGGGGGGGGAAAAACTGTTTTTT. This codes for CASLGGEKLFF.

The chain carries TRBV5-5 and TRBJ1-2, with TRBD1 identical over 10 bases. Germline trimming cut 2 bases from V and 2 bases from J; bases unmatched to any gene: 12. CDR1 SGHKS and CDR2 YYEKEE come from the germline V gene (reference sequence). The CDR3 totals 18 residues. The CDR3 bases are TGTGCCAGCAGCTTATTTTTGGGACAGGGGTTACTGAACTATGGCTACACCTTC. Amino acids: CASSLFLGQGLLNYGYTF.

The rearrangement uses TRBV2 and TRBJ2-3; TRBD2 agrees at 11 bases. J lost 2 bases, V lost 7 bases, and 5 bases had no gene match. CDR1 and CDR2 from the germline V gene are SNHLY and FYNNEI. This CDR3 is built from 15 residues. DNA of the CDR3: TGTGCCAGCACCAGACTAGCGGGAACCACAGATACGCAGTATTTT. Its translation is CASTRLAGTTDTQYF.

CDR3 nucleotides: TGTGCCAGCAGCCAAGACCACCGGCCGGATTTTACCTACGAGCAGTACTTC. Its translation is CASSQDHRPDFTYEQYF. The chain couples TRBV4-2 to TRBJ2-7; D call uncertain. This CDR3 is built from 17 residues. V was cut by 0 bases and J by 2 bases, with 17 bases left in between. CDR1 and CDR2 from the germline V gene are LGHNA and YNFKEQ.

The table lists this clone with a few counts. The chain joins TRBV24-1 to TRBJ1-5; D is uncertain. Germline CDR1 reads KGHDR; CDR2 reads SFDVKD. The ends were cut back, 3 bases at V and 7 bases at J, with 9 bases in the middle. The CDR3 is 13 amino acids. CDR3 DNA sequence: TGTGCCACCAGTGATAGGAGCGACCAGCCCCAGCATTTT. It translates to CATSDRSDQPQHF.

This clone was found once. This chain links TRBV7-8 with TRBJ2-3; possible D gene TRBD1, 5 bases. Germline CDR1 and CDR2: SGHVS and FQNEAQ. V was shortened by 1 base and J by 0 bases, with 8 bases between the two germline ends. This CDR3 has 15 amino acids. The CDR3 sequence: CASSLEGASTDTQYF. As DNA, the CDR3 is TGTGCCAGCAGCTTAGAAGGGGCTAGCACAGATACGCAGTATTTT.

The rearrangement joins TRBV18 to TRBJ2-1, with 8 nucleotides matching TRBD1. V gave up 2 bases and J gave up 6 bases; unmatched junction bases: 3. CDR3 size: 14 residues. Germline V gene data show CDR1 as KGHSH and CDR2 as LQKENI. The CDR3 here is CASSPTTGVNEQFF. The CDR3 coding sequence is TGTGCCAGCTCACCAACGACAGGGGTCAATGAGCAGTTCTTC.

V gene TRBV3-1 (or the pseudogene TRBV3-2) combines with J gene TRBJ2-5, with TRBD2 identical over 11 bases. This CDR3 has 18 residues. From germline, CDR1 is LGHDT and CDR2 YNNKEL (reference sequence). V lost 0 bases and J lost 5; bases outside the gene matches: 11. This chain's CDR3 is CASSQDLSSGGADETQYF. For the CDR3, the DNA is TGTGCCAGCAGCCAAGATCTTAGTAGCGGGGGGGCGGATGAGACCCAGTACTTC.

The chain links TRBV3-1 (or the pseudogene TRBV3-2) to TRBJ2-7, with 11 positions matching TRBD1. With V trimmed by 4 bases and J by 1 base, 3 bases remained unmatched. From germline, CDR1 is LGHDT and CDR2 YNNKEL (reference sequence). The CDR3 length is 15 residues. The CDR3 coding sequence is TGTGCCAGCAGCCCGGGACAGGGGGGTTCCTACGAGCAGTACTTC. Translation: CASSPGQGGSYEQYF.

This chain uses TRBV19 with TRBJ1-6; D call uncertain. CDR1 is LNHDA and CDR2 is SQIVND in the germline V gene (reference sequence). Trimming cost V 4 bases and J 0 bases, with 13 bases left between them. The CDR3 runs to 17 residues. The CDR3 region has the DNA TGTGCCAGTAGTAGGCCTAGACCCAGCTCCTATAATTCACCCCTCCACTTT. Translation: CASSRPRPSSYNSPLHF.

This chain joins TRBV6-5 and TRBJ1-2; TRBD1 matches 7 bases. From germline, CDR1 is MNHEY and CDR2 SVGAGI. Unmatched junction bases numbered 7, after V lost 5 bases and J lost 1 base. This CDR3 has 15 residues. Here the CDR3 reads CASSNRGQVNYGYTF. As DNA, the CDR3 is TGTGCCAGCAGTAACAGGGGTCAAGTTAACTATGGCTACACCTTC.

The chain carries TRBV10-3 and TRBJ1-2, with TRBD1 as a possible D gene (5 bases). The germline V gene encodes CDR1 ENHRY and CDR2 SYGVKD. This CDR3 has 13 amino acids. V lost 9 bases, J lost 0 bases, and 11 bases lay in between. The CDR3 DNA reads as TGTGCCATAGGCCGACAGTCTAACTATGGCTACACCTTC. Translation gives CAIGRQSNYGYTF.

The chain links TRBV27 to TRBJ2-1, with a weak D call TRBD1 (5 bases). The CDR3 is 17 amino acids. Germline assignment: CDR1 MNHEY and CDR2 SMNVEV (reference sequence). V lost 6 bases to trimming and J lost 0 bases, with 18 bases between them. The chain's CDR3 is CASSLGGHKSSYNEQFF. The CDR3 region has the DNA TGTGCCAGCAGCCTGGGTGGACACAAGAGCTCCTACAATGAGCAGTTCTTC.

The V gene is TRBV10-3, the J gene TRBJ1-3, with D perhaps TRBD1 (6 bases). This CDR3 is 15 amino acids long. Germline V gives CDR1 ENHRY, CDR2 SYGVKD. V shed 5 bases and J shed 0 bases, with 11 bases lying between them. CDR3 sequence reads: CAISTGPLSGNTIYF. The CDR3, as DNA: TGTGCCATCAGTACAGGGCCCCTCTCTGGAAACACCATATATTTT.

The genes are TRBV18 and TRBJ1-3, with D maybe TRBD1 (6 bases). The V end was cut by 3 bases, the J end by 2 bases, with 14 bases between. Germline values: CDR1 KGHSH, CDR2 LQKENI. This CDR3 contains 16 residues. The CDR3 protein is CASSPLTGKTGNTIYF. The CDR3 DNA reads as TGTGCCAGCTCACCCCTCACAGGGAAGACTGGAAACACCATATATTTT.

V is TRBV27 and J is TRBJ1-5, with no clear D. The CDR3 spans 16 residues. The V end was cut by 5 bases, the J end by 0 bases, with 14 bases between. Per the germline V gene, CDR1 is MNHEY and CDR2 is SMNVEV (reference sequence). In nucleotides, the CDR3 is TGTGCCAGCAGTCCCCGGGGAGACCATAGCAATCAGCCCCAGCATTTT. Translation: CASSPRGDHSNQPQHF.

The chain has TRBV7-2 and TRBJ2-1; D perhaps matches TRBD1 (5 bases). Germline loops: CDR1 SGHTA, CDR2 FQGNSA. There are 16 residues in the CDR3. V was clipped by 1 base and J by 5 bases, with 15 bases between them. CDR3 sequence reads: CASSLVAGSRNNEQFF. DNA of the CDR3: TGTGCCAGCAGCTTAGTTGCAGGGTCCAGGAACAATGAGCAGTTCTTC.